Listed below are T cell receptor beta chains from one sample, sequenced in a study of graft-versus-host responses after intestinal transplantation. The method was immunoSEQ multiplex PCR; TCRdb's version includes in-frame clones alone and lacks a portion of them. The sample records around 38,000 clones, around 86% being singletons. The starting material was PBMCs, obtained 1070 days after transplant. These receptors were obtained from a human patient who received an intestinal transplant, so some T cells may come from the graft donor. CDR3s include the opening cysteine and the closing phenylalanine or tryptophan. D genes are given only for firm matches. Some rows have no size entry. The others give once, few or many, or a class for an expanded clone.

-	-	TRBV6-1	TRBJ2-3	TGTGCCAGCAGTGAAGTATGGGTGGGAGCAGATACGCAGTATTTT	CASSEVWVGADTQYF
few	TRBD1	TRBV7-3	TRBJ2-2	TGTGCCAGCAGCTCCACAGGGGGCGGTTCCGGGGAGCTGTTTTTT	CASSSTGGGSGELFF
-	TRBD1	TRBV18	TRBJ1-4	TGTGCCAGCTCACCTGGACAGGCAAGAAATGAAAAACTGTTTTTT	CASSPGQARNEKLFF
few	-	TRBV6-1	TRBJ2-3	TGTGCCAGCAGTGTAGGGCTAGCCGCAGATACGCAGTATTTT	CASSVGLAADTQYF
-	-	TRBV13	TRBJ1-2	TGTGCCAGCAGCTCTCCCGGGCTGGGGGCAGAAGGCTACACCTTC	CASSSPGLGAEGYTF
-	-	TRBV11-1	TRBJ2-7	TGTGCCAGCAGCGGAGGGGACGGCTCCTACGAGCAGTACTTC	CASSGGDGSYEQYF
few	-	TRBV14	TRBJ2-5	TGTGCCAGCAGCCAAGTCGGGTCTCGGGGGACCCAAGAGACCCAGTACTTC	CASSQVGSRGTQETQYF
-	TRBD2	TRBV4-1	TRBJ2-7	TGCGCCAGCAGCCAAGAAGCTGGCGGGAGCTCCGAGCAGTACTTC	CASSQEAGGSSEQYF
-	TRBD1	TRBV5-1	TRBJ1-6	TGCGCCAGCAGCTTGAGACAGGGCGGTTCACCCCTCCACTTT	CASSLRQGGSPLHF
-	TRBD2	TRBV9	TRBJ2-3	TGTGCCAGCAGCCGATCCCTACTGGGTAGCGGGGAGACAGATACGCAGTATTTT	CASSRSLLGSGETDTQYF
-	TRBD1	TRBV27	TRBJ2-7	TGTGCCAGCAGTACCGGGACAGGGACCTCCTACGAGCAGTACTTC	CASSTGTGTSYEQYF
-	-	TRBV7-9	TRBJ2-7	TGTGCCAGCAGCTTAGGTTCCTACGAGCAGTACTTC	CASSLGSYEQYF
-	-	TRBV7-9	TRBJ1-2	TGTGCCAGCAGCTTGGACCCGATGGGTGGCTACACCTTC	CASSLDPMGGYTF
-	-	TRBV10-1	TRBJ1-3	TGCGCCAGCTCTGGCTCTGGAAACACCATATATTTT	CASSGSGNTIYF